The clone carrying this T cell receptor (beta chain) came up once. The antigen remains undetermined. This sample is part of a study of type 1 regulatory T cells. For the study at large: T-allo10 is an in vitro-generated, Tr1-enriched CD4 T cell product specific for alloantigen.

Study conclusions and caveats: Compared with non-type 1 regulatory T cells, type 1 regulatory T cells showed a more restricted TCR repertoire.

This CDR3 comprises 15 residues. The germline gives CDR1 SGDLS, CDR2 YYNGEE. The V and J ends lost 0 bases and 3 bases respectively, with 10 bases between them. MiXCR, applied by TCRdb to the reads, yields one record per CDR3 protein. Of more than 50,000 distinct CDR3 sequences in the sample, 62% are singletons; the top ten hold approximately 2%. Sequencing was performed on cultured non-Tr1 T cells, either the whole culture or a sorted T cell fraction (not recorded which). This clonotype originated in a human donor in good health. This chain uses TRBV9 with TRBJ2-1; a possible D gene is TRBD1 (5 bases). CDR3 amino acids: CASSVDQGFYNEQFF. CDR3 bases: TGTGCCAGCAGCGTAGATCAGGGTTTCTACAATGAGCAGTTCTTC.